This T cell receptor beta chain was captured by sequencing in a study of response to subunit inactivated influenza vaccine. Germline values: CDR1 LNHNV, CDR2 YYDKDF (reference sequence). V lost 3 bases and J lost 3; bases outside the gene matches: 4. The CDR3 totals 16 residues. This clonotype occurred a few times. TCRdb re-called the RT-PCR reads through MiXCR, storing one row per CDR3 protein. The table includes roughly 700,000 distinct CDR3 sequences, over 11% detected once. The starting material was PBMCs from blood, obtained around two weeks before vaccination. This sequence was found in a man in his forties or fifties who received an inactivated influenza vaccine. The chain links TRBV15 to TRBJ2-7; 14 nucleotides line up with TRBD2. As DNA, the CDR3 is TGTGCCACCAGCAGGACGGGACTAGCGGGAGTCTACGAGCAGTACTTC. Its protein product is CATSRTGLAGVYEQYF.